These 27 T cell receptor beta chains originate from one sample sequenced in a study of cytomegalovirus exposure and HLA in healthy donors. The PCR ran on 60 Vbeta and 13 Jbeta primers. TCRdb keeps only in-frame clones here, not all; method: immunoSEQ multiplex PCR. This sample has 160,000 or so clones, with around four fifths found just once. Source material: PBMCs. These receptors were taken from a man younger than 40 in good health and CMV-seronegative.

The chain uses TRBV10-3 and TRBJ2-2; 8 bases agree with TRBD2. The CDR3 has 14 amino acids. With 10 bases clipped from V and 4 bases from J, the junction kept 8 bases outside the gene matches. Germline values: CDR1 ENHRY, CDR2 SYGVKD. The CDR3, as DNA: TGTGCCACCGGGGGGGTGGCGGGCACCGGGGAGCTGTTTTTT. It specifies CATGGVAGTGELFF.

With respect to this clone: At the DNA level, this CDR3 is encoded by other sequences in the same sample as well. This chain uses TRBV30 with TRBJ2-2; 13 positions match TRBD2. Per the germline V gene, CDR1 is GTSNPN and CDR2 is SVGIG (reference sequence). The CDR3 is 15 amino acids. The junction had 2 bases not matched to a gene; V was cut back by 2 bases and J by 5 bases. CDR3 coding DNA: TGTGCCTGGAGTCGACTAGCGGGAGGAACCGGGGAGCTGTTTTTT. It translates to CAWSRLAGGTGELFF.

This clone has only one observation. CDR3 sequence: CASSFVPGGVLNTGELFF. The CDR3 nucleotides read TGTGCCAGCAGTTTTGTCCCGGGGGGCGTTTTGAACACCGGGGAGCTGTTTTTT. The J gene is TRBJ2-2, the V gene TRBV28; tentatively, D is TRBD2 (7 bases). Germline loops: CDR1 MDHEN, CDR2 SYDVKM. With 3 bases removed from V and 1 base from J, the gap between germline ends came to 18 bases. The CDR3 has 18 residues.

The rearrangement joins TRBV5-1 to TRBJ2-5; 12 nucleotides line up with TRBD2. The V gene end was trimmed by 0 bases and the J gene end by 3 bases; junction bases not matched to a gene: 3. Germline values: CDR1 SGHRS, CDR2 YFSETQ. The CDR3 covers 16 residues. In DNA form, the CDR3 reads TGCGCCAGCAGCTTGGTGGCTAGCGGGGGGGAAGAGACCCAGTACTTC. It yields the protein CASSLVASGGEETQYF.

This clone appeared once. The CDR3 nucleotides are TGTGCCTGGAGTCCCCCTGGTAGCCGGGGATTTAATGAGCAGTTCTTC. It encodes CAWSPPGSRGFNEQFF. This chain joins TRBV30 and TRBJ2-1, with D possibly matching TRBD2 (5 bases). Germline-derived CDR1 and CDR2 are GTSNPN and SVGIG (reference sequence). The ends were cut back, 2 bases at V and 7 bases at J, with 21 bases in the middle. This CDR3 is 16 amino acids long.

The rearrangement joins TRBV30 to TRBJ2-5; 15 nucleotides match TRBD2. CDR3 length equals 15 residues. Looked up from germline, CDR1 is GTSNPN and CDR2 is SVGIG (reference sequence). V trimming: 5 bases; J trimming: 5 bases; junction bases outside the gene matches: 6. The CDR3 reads CAWGLAGGPLETQYF. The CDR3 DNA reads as TGTGCCTGGGGACTAGCGGGAGGGCCGTTGGAGACCCAGTACTTC.

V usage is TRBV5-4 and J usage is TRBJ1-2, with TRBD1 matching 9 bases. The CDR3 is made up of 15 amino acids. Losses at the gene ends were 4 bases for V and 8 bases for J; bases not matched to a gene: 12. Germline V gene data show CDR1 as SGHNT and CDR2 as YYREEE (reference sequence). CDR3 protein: CASSPEQGAPGGYTF. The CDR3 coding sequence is TGTGCCAGCAGCCCGGAACAGGGGGCCCCTGGAGGCTACACCTTC.

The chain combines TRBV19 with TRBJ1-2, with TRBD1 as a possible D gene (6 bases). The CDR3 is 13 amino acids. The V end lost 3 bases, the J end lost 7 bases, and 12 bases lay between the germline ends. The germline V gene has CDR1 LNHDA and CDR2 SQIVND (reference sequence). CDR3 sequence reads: CASSIGGAGGYTF. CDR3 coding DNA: TGTGCCAGTAGTATTGGGGGGGCTGGTGGCTACACCTTC.

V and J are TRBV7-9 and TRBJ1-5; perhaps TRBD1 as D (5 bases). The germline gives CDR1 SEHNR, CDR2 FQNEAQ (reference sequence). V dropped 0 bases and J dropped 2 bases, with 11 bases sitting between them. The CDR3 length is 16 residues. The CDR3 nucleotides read TGTGCCAGCAGCTTAGCAGGGGCGCAAGGCAATCAGCCCCAGCATTTT. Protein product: CASSLAGAQGNQPQHF.

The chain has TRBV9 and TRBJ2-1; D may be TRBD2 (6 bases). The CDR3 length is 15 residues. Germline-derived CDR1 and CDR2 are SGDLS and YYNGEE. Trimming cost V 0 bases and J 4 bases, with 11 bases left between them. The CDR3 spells CASSVGGDLYNEQFF. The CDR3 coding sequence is TGTGCCAGCAGCGTAGGGGGGGACCTATACAATGAGCAGTTCTTC.

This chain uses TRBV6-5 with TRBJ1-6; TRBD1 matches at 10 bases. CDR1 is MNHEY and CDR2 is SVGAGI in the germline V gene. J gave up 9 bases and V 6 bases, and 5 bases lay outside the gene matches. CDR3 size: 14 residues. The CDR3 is CASRSGQGTSPLHF. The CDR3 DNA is TGTGCCAGCAGGTCGGGACAGGGGACTTCACCCCTCCACTTT.

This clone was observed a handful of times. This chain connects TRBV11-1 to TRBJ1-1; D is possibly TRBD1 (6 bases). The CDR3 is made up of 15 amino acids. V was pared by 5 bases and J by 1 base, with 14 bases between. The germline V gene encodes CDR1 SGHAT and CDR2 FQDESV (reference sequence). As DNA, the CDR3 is TGTGCCAGCAGCCTAGAAACAGGGCCGAACACTGAAGCTTTCTTT. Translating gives CASSLETGPNTEAFF.

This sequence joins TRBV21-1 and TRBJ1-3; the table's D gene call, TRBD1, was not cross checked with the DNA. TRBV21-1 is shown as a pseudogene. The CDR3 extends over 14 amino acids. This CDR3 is CASSKPPTAYAIYF. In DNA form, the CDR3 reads TGTGCCAGCAGCAAGCCCCCAACAGCTTATGCCATATATTTT.

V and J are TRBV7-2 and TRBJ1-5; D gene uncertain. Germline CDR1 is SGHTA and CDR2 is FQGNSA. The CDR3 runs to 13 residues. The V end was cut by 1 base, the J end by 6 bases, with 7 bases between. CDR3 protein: CASSLGQIQPQHF. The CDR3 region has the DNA TGTGCCAGCAGCTTAGGTCAGATTCAGCCCCAGCATTTT. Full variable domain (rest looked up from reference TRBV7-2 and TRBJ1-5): GAGVSQSPSNKVTEKGKDVELRCDPISGHTALYWYRQSLGQGLEFLIYFQGNSAPDKSGLPSDRFSAERTGGSVSTLTIQRTQQEDSAVYLCASSLGQIQPQHFGDGTRLSIL.

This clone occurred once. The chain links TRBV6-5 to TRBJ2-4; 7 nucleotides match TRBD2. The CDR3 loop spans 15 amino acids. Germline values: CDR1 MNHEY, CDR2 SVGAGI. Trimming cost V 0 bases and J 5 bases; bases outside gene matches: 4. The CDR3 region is CASSYSRLAENIQYF. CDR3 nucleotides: TGTGCCAGCAGTTACTCGCGACTAGCAGAAAACATTCAGTACTTC.

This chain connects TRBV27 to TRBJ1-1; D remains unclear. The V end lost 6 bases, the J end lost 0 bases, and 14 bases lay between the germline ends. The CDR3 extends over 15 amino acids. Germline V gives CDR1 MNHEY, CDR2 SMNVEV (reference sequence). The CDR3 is CASRSLEVVNTEAFF. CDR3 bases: TGTGCCAGCAGAAGTCTCGAGGTTGTGAACACTGAAGCTTTCTTT.

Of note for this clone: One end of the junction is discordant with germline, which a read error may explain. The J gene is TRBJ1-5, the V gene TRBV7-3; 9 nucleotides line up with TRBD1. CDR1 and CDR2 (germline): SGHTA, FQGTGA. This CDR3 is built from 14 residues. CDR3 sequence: CASSVTGGTQPQHF. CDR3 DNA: TGTGCCAGCAGCGTAACAGGGGGCACTCAGCCCCAGCATTTT.

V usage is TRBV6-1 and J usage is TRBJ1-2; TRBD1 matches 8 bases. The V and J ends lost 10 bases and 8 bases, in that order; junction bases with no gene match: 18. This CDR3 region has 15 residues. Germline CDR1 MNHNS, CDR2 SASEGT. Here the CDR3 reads CAITQRDRPLRGYTF. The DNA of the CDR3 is TGTGCCATCACGCAGAGGGACAGGCCCTTGAGAGGCTACACCTTC.

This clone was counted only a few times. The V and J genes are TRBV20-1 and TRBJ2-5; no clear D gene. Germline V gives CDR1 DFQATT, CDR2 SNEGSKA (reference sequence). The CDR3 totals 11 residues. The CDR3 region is CTGKKRETQYF. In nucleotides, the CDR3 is TGCACCGGTAAAAAGAGAGAGACCCAGTACTTC.

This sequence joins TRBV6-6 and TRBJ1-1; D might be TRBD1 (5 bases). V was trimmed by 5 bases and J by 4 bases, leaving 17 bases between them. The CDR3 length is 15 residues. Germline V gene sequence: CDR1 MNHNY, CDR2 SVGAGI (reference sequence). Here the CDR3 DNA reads TGTGCCAGCAGTGACCAGGGAGGCAGGAGCACTGAAGCTTTCTTT. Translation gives CASSDQGGRSTEAFF.

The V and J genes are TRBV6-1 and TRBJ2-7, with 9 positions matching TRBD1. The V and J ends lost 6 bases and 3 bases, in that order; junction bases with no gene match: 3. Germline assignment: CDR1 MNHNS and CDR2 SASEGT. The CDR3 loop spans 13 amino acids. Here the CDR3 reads CASRLDRGYEQYF. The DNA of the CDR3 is TGTGCCAGCAGATTGGACAGGGGCTACGAGCAGTACTTC.

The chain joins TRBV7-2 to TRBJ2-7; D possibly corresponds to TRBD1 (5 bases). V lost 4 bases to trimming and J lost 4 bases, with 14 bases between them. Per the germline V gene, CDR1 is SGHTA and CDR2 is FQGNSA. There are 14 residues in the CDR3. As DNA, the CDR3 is TGTGCCAGCAGCTCCGCAGGGTTCCCTTACGAGCAGTACTTC. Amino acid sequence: CASSSAGFPYEQYF.

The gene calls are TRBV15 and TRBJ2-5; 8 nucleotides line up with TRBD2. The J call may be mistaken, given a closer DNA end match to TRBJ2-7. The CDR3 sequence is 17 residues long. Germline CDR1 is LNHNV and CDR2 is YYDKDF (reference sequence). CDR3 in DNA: TGTGCCACCAGCGGCGATAGCAGCGGGAGAGTGGCCTACGAGCAGTACTTC. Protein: CATSGDSSGRVAYEQYF.

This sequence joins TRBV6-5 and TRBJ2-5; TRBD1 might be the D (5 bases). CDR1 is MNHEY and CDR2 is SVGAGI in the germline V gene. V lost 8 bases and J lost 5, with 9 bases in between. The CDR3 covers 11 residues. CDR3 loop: CASQGRETQYF. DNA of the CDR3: TGTGCCAGCCAGGGAAGGGAGACCCAGTACTTC.

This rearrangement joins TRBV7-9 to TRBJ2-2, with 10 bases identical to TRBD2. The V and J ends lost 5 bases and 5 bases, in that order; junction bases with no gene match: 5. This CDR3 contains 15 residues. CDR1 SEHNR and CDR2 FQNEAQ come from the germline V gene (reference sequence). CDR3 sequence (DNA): TGTGCCAGCAGCATCGGGACTAGCGCAACCGGGGAGCTGTTTTTT. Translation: CASSIGTSATGELFF.

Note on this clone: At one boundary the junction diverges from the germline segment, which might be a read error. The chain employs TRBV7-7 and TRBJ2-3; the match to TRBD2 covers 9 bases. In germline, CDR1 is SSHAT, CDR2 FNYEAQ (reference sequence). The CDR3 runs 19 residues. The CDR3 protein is CASSLEVAGVGLLPDTQYF. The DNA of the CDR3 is TGTGCTAGCAGCTTAGAGGTAGCGGGAGTAGGTCTACTCCCAGATACGCAGTATTTT.

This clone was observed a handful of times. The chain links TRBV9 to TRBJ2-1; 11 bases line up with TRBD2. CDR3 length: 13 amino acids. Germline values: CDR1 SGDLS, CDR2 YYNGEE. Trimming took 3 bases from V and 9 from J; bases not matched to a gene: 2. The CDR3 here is CASSAGTSGEQFF. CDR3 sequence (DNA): TGTGCCAGCAGCGCGGGGACTAGCGGTGAGCAGTTCTTC.